These T cell receptor beta chains were read from a single sample in a study of blood T cells in healthy people across ages. From the 5' RACE reads, TCRdb called clonotypes with MiXCR, one entry per CDR3 protein. The sample records about a million distinct CDR3 sequences, around 46% being singletons. Material for sequencing was blood. Receptors were obtained from a man under 40 in good health. Each CDR3 is given with its conserved first and last residue. A D gene is named only where the DNA matches it firmly. Clone sizes are given selectively: once, few, many, or a class where the clone is expanded.

V gene	J gene	clone size	D gene	CDR3 protein	CDR3 DNA
TRBV20-1	TRBJ2-7	few	TRBD1	CSARLGQDGYEQYF	TGCAGTGCTAGATTAGGACAGGACGGGTACGAGCAGTACTTC
TRBV4-1	TRBJ1-5	NA	NA	CASSQGGRDQPQHF	TGCGCCAGCAGCCAAGGGGGCAGGGATCAGCCCCAGCATTTT
TRBV5-1	TRBJ1-1	NA	TRBD1	CASSLAHRGDTEAFF	TGCGCCAGCTCCCTGGCCCACAGGGGTGACACTGAAGCTTTCTTT
TRBV7-9	TRBJ1-5	NA	NA	CASSYVNPGDNQPQHF	TGTGCCAGCAGCTACGTCAACCCCGGGGACAATCAGCCCCAGCATTTT
TRBV20-1	TRBJ1-4	once	NA	CSARDSRHTNEKLFF	TGCAGTGCTAGAGATTCGAGACACACTAATGAAAAACTGTTTTTT
TRBV7-9	TRBJ2-3	NA	TRBD2	CASLLAGADTQYF	TGTGCCAGTCTCCTAGCGGGTGCAGATACGCAGTATTTT
TRBV7-2	TRBJ2-3	few	TRBD2	CASSPLRGGSTDTQYF	TGTGCCAGCAGCCCCTTACGGGGGGGTAGCACAGATACGCAGTATTTT
TRBV7-9	TRBJ2-3	few	NA	CASSLATGLADTQYF	TGTGCCAGCAGCTTAGCCACAGGTCTAGCAGATACGCAGTATTTT
TRBV7-2	TRBJ2-7	few	NA	CASSGVGGPYEQYF	TGTGCCAGCAGCGGGGTGGGGGGCCCCTACGAGCAGTACTTC
TRBV10-3	TRBJ2-5	NA	TRBD2	CATGLAGVQETQYF	TGTGCCACGGGGCTAGCGGGTGTTCAAGAGACCCAGTACTTC
TRBV6-6	TRBJ1-6	NA	NA	CASSYPREGGSPLHF	TGTGCCAGCAGTTACCCCCGGGAGGGCGGCTCACCCCTCCACTTT
TRBV20-1	TRBJ2-1	NA	TRBD2	CSARDVVAGGRSSYNEQFF	TGCAGTGCTAGAGATGTCGTAGCGGGGGGGAGAAGCTCCTACAATGAGCAGTTCTTC
TRBV6-2/TRBV6-3	TRBJ2-6	NA	NA	CASSYGRTSGANVLTF	TGTGCCAGCAGTTACGGCAGGACCTCTGGGGCCAACGTCCTGACTTTC
TRBV12-3/TRBV12-4	TRBJ2-1	few	NA	CASSLAISYNEQFF	TGTGCCAGCAGTTTGGCCATCTCCTACAATGAGCAGTTCTTC
TRBV4-2	TRBJ2-1	NA	TRBD2	CAGNQAGGGGDEQFF	TGTGCCGGCAACCAAGCGGGCGGGGGGGGCGATGAGCAGTTCTTC
TRBV7-8	TRBJ2-7	NA	NA	CASSPEGGPYEQYF	TGTGCCAGCAGCCCCGAGGGCGGACCCTACGAGCAGTACTTC
TRBV20-1	TRBJ2-5	NA	NA	CSASGDASYQETQYF	TGCAGTGCTAGTGGAGACGCCTCGTACCAAGAGACCCAGTACTTC
TRBV25-1	TRBJ2-7	many	TRBD1	CASSLRSLTGQGFYEQYF	TGTGCCAGCAGCCTGCGGAGTTTAACGGGACAGGGGTTCTACGAGCAGTACTTC
TRBV11-2	TRBJ2-7	NA	NA	CASSFRVAYEQYF	TGTGCCAGCAGCTTCCGGGTTGCCTACGAGCAGTACTTC
TRBV29-1	TRBJ1-1	NA	NA	CSVATMMNTEAFF	TGCAGCGTAGCGACAATGATGAACACTGAAGCTTTCTTT
TRBV12-3/TRBV12-4	TRBJ2-3	once	TRBD2	CASSSDTGTIVSTDTQYF	TGTGCCAGCAGTTCGGACACCGGGACTATAGTTAGCACAGATACGCAGTATTTT
TRBV20-1	TRBJ1-1	NA	TRBD1	CSARDGTGGGTEAFF	TGCAGTGCTAGAGATGGGACAGGGGGAGGCACTGAAGCTTTCTTT
TRBV20-1	TRBJ2-5	few	TRBD2	CSARISGWYQETQYF	TGCAGTGCTAGGATTAGCGGGTGGTACCAAGAGACCCAGTACTTC
TRBV3-1	TRBJ2-3	NA	TRBD1	CVSSQVGTGTDTQYF	TGTGTCAGCAGCCAAGTGGGGACAGGCACAGATACGCAGTATTTT
TRBV14	TRBJ1-2	NA	NA	CASSQEGGSNYGYTF	TGTGCCAGCAGCCAAGAAGGGGGTTCTAACTATGGCTACACCTTC
TRBV7-9	TRBJ2-5	once	NA	CASSLPGLPGDEQYF	TGTGCCAGCAGCCTACCGGGACTCCCAGGCGATGAGCAGTACTTC
TRBV4-1	TRBJ2-6	NA	NA	CASSQERVSGANVLTF	TGCGCCAGCAGCCAAGAGCGGGTCTCTGGGGCCAACGTCCTGACTTTC
TRBV7-2	TRBJ2-7	few	TRBD1	CASTQGDRAHEQYF	TGTGCCAGCACCCAGGGGGACAGGGCTCACGAGCAGTACTTC
TRBV7-2	TRBJ1-1	NA	NA	CASSFRGALITEAFF	TGTGCCAGCAGCTTCAGGGGCGCTCTGATCACTGAAGCTTTCTTT
TRBV27	TRBJ1-5	NA	TRBD1	CASRRGGLGNQPQHF	TGTGCCAGCCGCAGGGGGGGGCTTGGCAATCAGCCCCAGCATTTT
TRBV12-3/TRBV12-4	TRBJ2-3	few	NA	CASRAPGDDTDTQYF	TGTGCCAGCAGGGCTCCCGGGGACGACACAGATACGCAGTATTTT
TRBV13	TRBJ1-2	NA	NA	CASSLEDIGGRIVGYTF	TGTGCCAGCAGCTTAGAGGATATAGGGGGGCGGATTGTTGGCTACACCTTC
TRBV7-2	TRBJ2-5	NA	NA	CASSPLGAGPRGETQYF	TGTGCCAGCAGCCCCCTAGGAGCGGGTCCCCGGGGCGAGACCCAGTACTTC
TRBV7-6	TRBJ1-5	few	NA	CASSLDFTAGQPQHF	TGTGCCAGCAGCTTAGACTTCACAGCGGGACAGCCCCAGCATTTT
TRBV6-1	TRBJ2-3	NA	TRBD2	CASSPSPGLAVADTQYF	TGTGCCAGCAGTCCCTCCCCGGGACTAGCTGTGGCAGATACGCAGTATTTT
TRBV28	TRBJ2-5	few	TRBD2	CASSLWGGYQETQYF	TGTGCCAGCAGTTTATGGGGGGGGTACCAAGAGACCCAGTACTTC
TRBV21-1	TRBJ2-7	many	NA	CARWGSGYEQYF	TGTGCCAGGTGGGGGTCTGGCTACGAGCAGTACTTC
TRBV12-3/TRBV12-4	TRBJ2-7	NA	TRBD2	CACGGGEQYF	TGTGCCTGCGGGGGGGGCGAGCAGTACTTC
TRBV20-1	TRBJ2-5	NA	TRBD2	CSARDMTSWETQYF	TGCAGTGCTAGAGATATGACTAGCTGGGAGACCCAGTACTTC
TRBV11-3	TRBJ2-7	NA	NA	CASSTTRGVYEQYF	TGTGCCAGCAGCACAACCCGGGGAGTCTACGAGCAGTACTTC
TRBV28	TRBJ2-1	NA	NA	CASSSPGSSYNEQFF	TGTGCCAGCAGTTCCCCTGGGAGCTCCTACAATGAGCAGTTCTTC